Listed below are T cell receptor beta chains from one sample, sequenced in a study of T-cell memory formation after mild COVID-19. A single record per CDR3 protein comes from TCRdb applying MiXCR to the 5' RACE reads. The table lists approximately 500,000 distinct CDR3 sequences, around a quarter of them singletons. Specimen: PBMCs or a T cell subset sorted from them (not recorded which). Source of these receptors: an adult woman who had mild COVID-19 (a few samples of this study predate the infection). Cell type and time point are not known. CDR3s leave out the opening cysteine and the closing phenylalanine or tryptophan.

CDR3 length	V gene	J gene	CDR3 protein
11	TRBV7-2	TRBJ2-2	ASSGASTGELF
10	TRBV12-3/TRBV12-4	TRBJ1-4	ASQNPGEKLF
16	TRBV12-3/TRBV12-4	TRBJ2-4	ASATPKGFESAKNIQY
15	TRBV29-1	TRBJ2-1	SLGVQGAGSSYNEQF
10	TRBV7-9	TRBJ1-4	ASSLDRGKLF
13	TRBV24-1	TRBJ1-2	ATSDPFQGSYGYT
15	TRBV9	TRBJ2-1	ASSVLTSGDYYNEQF
14	TRBV5-1	TRBJ1-3	ASSPLGDIPGNTIY
12	TRBV7-3	TRBJ2-3	ASSLASGTDTQY
12	TRBV7-2	TRBJ1-1	ASSLGTGVTEAF
12	TRBV2	TRBJ2-3	ASRGLVGTDTQY
15	TRBV24-1	TRBJ2-5	ATSDAGQTGGGRTQY
15	TRBV5-1	TRBJ2-7	ASSLSLGQGSSYEQY
14	TRBV5-1	TRBJ1-1	ASSVGTLYMNTEAF
14	TRBV2	TRBJ2-7	ASSEALDRGAVEQY
12	TRBV30	TRBJ2-2	AWSNLGASGELF
14	TRBV12-3/TRBV12-4	TRBJ2-5	ASSLSLLQGRETQY
15	TRBV10-3	TRBJ2-7	AISEWWDQVGSYEQY
13	TRBV7-3	TRBJ2-5	ASSFSSGGAKTQY
10	TRBV9	TRBJ1-2	ASSVDNYGYT
11	TRBV30	TRBJ1-1	AWSVVGFTEAF
12	TRBV6-5	TRBJ2-3	ASRGGTRTDTQY
12	TRBV6-2/TRBV6-3	TRBJ2-7	ASTFPERDYEQY
13	TRBV12-3/TRBV12-4	TRBJ2-2	ASSFQRGGTGELF
12	TRBV7-3	TRBJ1-1	ASSSQGQNTEAF
13	TRBV5-1	TRBJ2-1	ASRVTGDSYNEQF
13	TRBV7-9	TRBJ1-5	ASSLGKYSNQPQH